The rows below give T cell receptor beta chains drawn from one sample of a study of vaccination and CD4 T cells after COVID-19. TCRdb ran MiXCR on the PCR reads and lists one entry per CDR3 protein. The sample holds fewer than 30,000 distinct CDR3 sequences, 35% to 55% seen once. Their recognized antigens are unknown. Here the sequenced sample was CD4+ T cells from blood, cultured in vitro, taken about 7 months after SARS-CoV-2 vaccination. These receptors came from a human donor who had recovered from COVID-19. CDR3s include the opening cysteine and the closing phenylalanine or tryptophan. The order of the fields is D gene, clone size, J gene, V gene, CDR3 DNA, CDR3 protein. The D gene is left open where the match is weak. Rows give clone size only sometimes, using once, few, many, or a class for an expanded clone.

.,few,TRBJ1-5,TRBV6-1,TGTGCCAGCAGTGAAAGTTGGCAAAATCAGCCCCAGCATTTT,CASSESWQNQPQHF
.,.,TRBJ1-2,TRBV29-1,TGCAGCGTTGAACAGAACTATGGCTACACCTTC,CSVEQNYGYTF
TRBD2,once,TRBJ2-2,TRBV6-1,TGTGCCAGCATCGAGACTAGCGGTGCCGGGGAGCTGTTTTTT,CASIETSGAGELFF
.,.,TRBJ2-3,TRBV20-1,TGCAGTGCCCCTACTAGTACTGGGTCAGATACGCAGTATTTT,CSAPTSTGSDTQYF
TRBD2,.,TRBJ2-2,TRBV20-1,TGCAGTGCTAGAAAGACTAGCGCCGGGGAGCTGTTTTTT,CSARKTSAGELFF
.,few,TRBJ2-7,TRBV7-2,TGTGCCAGCAGCTTAGGCCCAGCGATCTCCTACGAGCAGTACTTC,CASSLGPAISYEQYF
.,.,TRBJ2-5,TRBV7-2,TGTGCCAGCAGCTCGCTCGACTACCAAGGGGGAGAGACCCAGTACTTC,CASSSLDYQGGETQYF
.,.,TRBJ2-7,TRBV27,TGTGCCAGCAGCAAAAACAGGGGTGTTAGCGGGGCAGAGCAGTACTTC,CASSKNRGVSGAEQYF
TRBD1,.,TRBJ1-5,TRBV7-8,TGTACCAGCACTCAAAAGCCGGGACAGAGAAATCAGCCCCAGCATTTT,CTSTQKPGQRNQPQHF
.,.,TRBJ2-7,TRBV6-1,TGTGCCAGCACCCTTATGCCGGGCAGCCAACAACAATACGAGCAGTACTTC,CASTLMPGSQQQYEQYF
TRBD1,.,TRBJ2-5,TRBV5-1,TGCGCCAGCAGCCCGGGACAGCTAGAGACCCAGTACTTC,CASSPGQLETQYF
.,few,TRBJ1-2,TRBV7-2,TGTGCCAGCAGCTCTATGGGCTATGGCTACACCTTC,CASSSMGYGYTF
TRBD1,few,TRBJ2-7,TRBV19,TGTGCCAGTAGTCCTCCAATGACAGGGGGGCCGCAGTACTTC,CASSPPMTGGPQYF
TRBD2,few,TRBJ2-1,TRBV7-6,TGTGCCAGCAGCGCCGGACTAGCGGGAGAGAGGTCCTACAATGAGCAGTTCTTC,CASSAGLAGERSYNEQFF
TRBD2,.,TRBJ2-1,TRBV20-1,TGCAGTGTTAAAGCGGGAGCCTGGTACAATGAGCAGTTCTTC,CSVKAGAWYNEQFF
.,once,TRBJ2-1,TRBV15,TGTGCCACCAGCAGAGATCACGGCGGGACGATGAACAATGAGCAGTTCTTC,CATSRDHGGTMNNEQFF
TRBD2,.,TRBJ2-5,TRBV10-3,TGTGCCACCTATTCGGGGCTCCTAGCGGACCAAGAGACCCAGTACTTC,CATYSGLLADQETQYF
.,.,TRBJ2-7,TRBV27,TGTGCCAGCAGTTTATCGGACTCCTACGAGCAGTACTTC,CASSLSDSYEQYF
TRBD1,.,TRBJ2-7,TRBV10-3,TGTGCCATCAGTGGTTCCGACAGGGCCCACTACGAGCAGTACTTC,CAISGSDRAHYEQYF
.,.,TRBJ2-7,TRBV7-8,TGTGCCAGCAGCAGCCGGCAGGGCGGGAACTACGAGCAGTACTTC,CASSSRQGGNYEQYF
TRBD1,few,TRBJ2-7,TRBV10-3,TGTGCCATCAGTGCACGAGGGACAGGGAACGAGCAGTACTTC,CAISARGTGNEQYF
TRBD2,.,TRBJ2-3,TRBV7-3,TGTGCCAGCAGCCTAGCGGAAAGCACAGATACGCAGTATTTT,CASSLAESTDTQYF
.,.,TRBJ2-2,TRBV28,TGTGCCAGCAGTCCTAGACAGGTCCTGAACACCGGGGAGCTGTTTTTT,CASSPRQVLNTGELFF
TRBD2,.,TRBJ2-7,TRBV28,TGTGCCAGCAGTTATATTTTCGGGACTAGCGACTACGAGCAGTACTTC,CASSYIFGTSDYEQYF
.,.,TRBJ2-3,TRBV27,TGTGCCAGCAGTCCCTACACCGCCCCGGGACAAGTCATGGATACGCAGTATTTT,CASSPYTAPGQVMDTQYF
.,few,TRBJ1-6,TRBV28,TGTGCCAGCAGCCCGGGACGGGATAATTCACCCCTCCACTTT,CASSPGRDNSPLHF
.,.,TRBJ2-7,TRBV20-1,TGCAGTGCTAGAGGGATGGAGGACTTGAGCTCCTACGAGCAGTACTTC,CSARGMEDLSSYEQYF
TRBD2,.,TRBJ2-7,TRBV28,TGTGCCAGCAGCCGAGCGGGGTCCAACTCCTACGAGCAGTACTTC,CASSRAGSNSYEQYF
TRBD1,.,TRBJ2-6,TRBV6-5,TGTGCCAGCAGTTATGCCGGGACAGCCCCTGGGGCCAACGTCCTGACTTTC,CASSYAGTAPGANVLTF
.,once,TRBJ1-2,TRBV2,TGTGCCAGCAACAGCCAAGCATCAAACTATGGCTACACCTTC,CASNSQASNYGYTF
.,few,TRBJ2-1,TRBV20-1,TGCAGTGCTAGAAGGACTGTGGACAATGAGCAGTTCTTC,CSARRTVDNEQFF
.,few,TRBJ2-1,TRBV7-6,TGTGCCAGCAGCTTATACGAGGGGAGCTCCTACAATGAGCAGTTCTTC,CASSLYEGSSYNEQFF
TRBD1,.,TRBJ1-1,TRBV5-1,TGCGCCAGCAGCTTGGCCGCAGGGGGCACTGAAGCTTTCTTT,CASSLAAGGTEAFF
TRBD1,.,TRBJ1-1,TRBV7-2,TGTGCCAGCACCCCGTCGGGCAGGGGGTCAGAAACTGAAGCTTTCTTT,CASTPSGRGSETEAFF
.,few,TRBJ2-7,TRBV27,TGTGCCAGCAGTCTCTCCCCCGGACCCTTCTACGAGCAGTACTTC,CASSLSPGPFYEQYF
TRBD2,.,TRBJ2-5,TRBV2,TGTGCCAGCAGAGAGGGACTAGCGGGAGTTGTAGAGACCCAGTACTTC,CASREGLAGVVETQYF
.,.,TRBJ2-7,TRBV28,TGTGCCAGCAGTTTGGATCCACTCGGGCAGTACTTC,CASSLDPLGQYF
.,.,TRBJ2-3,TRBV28,TGTGCCAGCAGGCCCACAGGGCTTGATACGCAGTATTTT,CASRPTGLDTQYF
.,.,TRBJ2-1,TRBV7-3,TGTGCCAGCAGCACGACGGGCTACAATGAGCAGTTCTTC,CASSTTGYNEQFF
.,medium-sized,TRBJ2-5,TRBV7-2,TGTGCCAGCAGCATTCAAGAGACCCAGTACTTC,CASSIQETQYF
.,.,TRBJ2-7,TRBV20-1,TGCAGTGCTATGGGCGACTACGAGCAGTACTTC,CSAMGDYEQYF
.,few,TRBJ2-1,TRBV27,TGTGCCAGCAGCCGGGCAGCGGCCTACAATGAGCAGTTCTTC,CASSRAAAYNEQFF
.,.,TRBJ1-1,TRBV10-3,TGTGCCATCAGAGGAACAGGGAAGAACACTGAAGCTTTCTTT,CAIRGTGKNTEAFF
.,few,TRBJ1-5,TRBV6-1,TGTGCCAGCAGTGAAATAGGAGGGCGGAATCAGCCCCAGCATTTT,CASSEIGGRNQPQHF
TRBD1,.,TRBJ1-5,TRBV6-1,TGTGCCAGCAGACGCGACAGGGACCAGCCCCAGCATTTT,CASRRDRDQPQHF
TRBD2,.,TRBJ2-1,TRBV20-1,TGCAGTGCCAGATGGGCTAGCGGGAGGGCCGGGAATGAGCAGTTCTTC,CSARWASGRAGNEQFF
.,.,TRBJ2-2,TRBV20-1,TGCAGTGCTAGGGGTTCCTCTGAAGAGCTGTTTTTT,CSARGSSEELFF
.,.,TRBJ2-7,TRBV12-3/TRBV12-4,TGTGCCACCATAGGTCGGCGGGGAAGCTCCTACGAGCAGTACTTC,CATIGRRGSSYEQYF
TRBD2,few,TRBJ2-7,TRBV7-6,TGTGCCAGCAGCGGAACCCTAGCGGGCGAGCAGTACTTC,CASSGTLAGEQYF
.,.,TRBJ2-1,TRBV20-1,TGCAGTGCTAGCGTGGGACGACTATACAATGAGCAGTTCTTC,CSASVGRLYNEQFF
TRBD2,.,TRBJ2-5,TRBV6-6,TGTGCCAGCTCGCTAGCGGGAGAGTTGAGAGAGACCCAGTACTTC,CASSLAGELRETQYF
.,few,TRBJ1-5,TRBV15,TGTGCCACCAGCAGAGAAGACCCGGTAAGCGGCAATCAGCCCCAGCATTTT,CATSREDPVSGNQPQHF
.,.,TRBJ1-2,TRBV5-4,TGTGCCAGCAGCCCCTCTGGGAACTATGGCTACACCTTC,CASSPSGNYGYTF
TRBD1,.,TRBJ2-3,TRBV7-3,TGTGCCAGCAGTTCGACAGGGGGGGGAGATACGCAGTATTTT,CASSSTGGGDTQYF
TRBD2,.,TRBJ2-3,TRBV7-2,TGTGCCAGTAGGACTAGCGGCACAGATACGCAGTATTTT,CASRTSGTDTQYF
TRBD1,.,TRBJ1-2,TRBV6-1,TGTGCCAGCACTGGGGGGCAGGGGGCTGGCTACACCTTC,CASTGGQGAGYTF
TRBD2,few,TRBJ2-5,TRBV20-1,TGCAGTGCTAGAGATTGGTCTAGCGGGAGTGGGGAGACCCAGTACTTC,CSARDWSSGSGETQYF